This T cell receptor beta chain derives from a study of blood T cell repertoires in COVID-19. Study context: Samples taken during acute and convalescent COVID-19 were collected in the United States, Italy and Spain. T cells, B-cell-depleted T cells, or PBMCs provided the cDNA or gDNA that served as material.

V was pared by 8 bases and J by 8 bases, with 16 bases between. The CDR3 sequence is 13 residues long. Under the authors' procedure: The assay estimated nucleated cells by amplifying reference gene primers. The repertoire was sequenced with immunoSEQ multiplex PCR; TCRdb's copy has only in-frame clones and lacks some. That table gives V, J and clone size, and the DNA gave D and trimming. This sample has about 100,000 clones; around 85% occur once, and the top ten carry around 2%. This chain joins TRBV12-3 or TRBV12-4 and TRBJ2-1; D remains ambiguous. Material: peripheral blood. The sequence was collected from an older woman with active or convalescent COVID-19. The CDR3 reads CASGPHRWHEQFF. The CDR3 bases are TGTGCCAGCGGGCCCCATCGTTGGCATGAGCAGTTCTTC.